These 8 T cell receptor beta chains were all obtained from the same sample, sequenced in a study of somatic mutations in cytotoxic T cells in rheumatoid arthritis. TCRdb's table, derived via immunoSEQ multiplex PCR, lists solely in-frame clones and lacks some. The profile shows more than 9,000 clones, 85% to 95% of them singletons. The sequenced sample was CD8+ T cells sorted from blood. These TCRs come from a woman in her late teens or twenties with rheumatoid arthritis.

V and J are TRBV5-6 and TRBJ2-3, with D hard to call. Looked up from germline, CDR1 is SGHDT and CDR2 is YYEEEE. This CDR3 has 14 amino acids. V lost 0 bases, J lost 0 bases, and 5 bases lay in between. The CDR3, as DNA: TGTGCCAGCAGCTTGGTATCGAGCACAGATACGCAGTATTTT. This sequence encodes CASSLVSSTDTQYF. The full variable domain, rest sourced from reference TRBV5-6 and TRBJ2-3, is DAGVTQSPTHLIKTRGQQVTLRCSPKSGHDTVSWYQQALGQGPQFIFQYYEEEERQRGNFPDRFSGHQFPNYSSELNVNALLLGDSALYLCASSLVSSTDTQYFGPGTRLTVL.

The chain uses TRBV4-1 and TRBJ1-1; possibly TRBD1 for D (6 bases). V lost 2 bases, J lost 3 bases, and 19 bases lay in between. Looked up from germline, CDR1 is MGHRA and CDR2 is YSYEKL. CDR3 size: 17 residues. The CDR3 loop is CASSQLPPGTFDTEAFF. Written as DNA, the CDR3 is TGCGCCAGCAGCCAACTACCACCCGGGACATTCGACACTGAAGCTTTCTTT.

Here the CDR3 DNA reads TGTGCCAGTAGTATCGGGTACGGCACAGATACGCAGTATTTT. This gives the protein CASSIGYGTDTQYF. The chain is built from TRBV19 and TRBJ2-3; D not resolved. The CDR3 is made up of 14 amino acids. CDR1 and CDR2 (germline): LNHDA, SQIVND (reference sequence). The V and J ends lost 3 bases and 1 base respectively, with 8 bases between them. Based on the CDR3 plus reference TRBV19 and TRBJ2-3, the full variable domain is DGGITQSPKYLFRKEGQNVTLSCEQNLNHDAMYWYRQDPGQGLRLIYYSQIVNDFQKGDIAEGYSVSREKKESFPLTVTSAQKNPTAFYLCASSIGYGTDTQYFGPGTRLTVL.

This clone was recorded a few times. V is TRBV4-2 and J is TRBJ2-7, with a possible D match to TRBD2 (8 bases). This CDR3 region has 14 residues. The germline V gene encodes CDR1 LGHNA and CDR2 YNFKEQ. V dropped 4 bases and J dropped 5 bases, with 15 bases sitting between them. CDR3 sequence reads: CASSPREGADEQYF. The CDR3 bases are TGTGCCAGCAGCCCTCGGGAGGGGGCCGACGAGCAGTACTTC.

This chain connects TRBV10-1 to TRBJ2-1; 7 nucleotides align to TRBD2. V trimming: 2 bases; J trimming: 3 bases; junction bases outside the gene matches: 4. The CDR3 covers 15 residues. In germline, CDR1 is WNHNN, CDR2 SYGVQD (reference sequence). Here the CDR3 reads CASSEAGVGYNEQFF. The DNA of the CDR3 is TGCGCCAGCAGTGAGGCGGGAGTAGGCTACAATGAGCAGTTCTTC.

The chain uses TRBV7-3 and TRBJ2-3, with D possibly TRBD1 on 5 matching bases. V gave up 3 bases and J gave up 2 bases, with 12 bases separating them. Germline V gene sequence: CDR1 SGHTA, CDR2 FQGTGA. The CDR3 covers 15 residues. CDR3 protein: CASSLGLRNTDTQYF. DNA for the CDR3: TGTGCCAGCAGCTTGGGGCTTAGAAACACAGATACGCAGTATTTT.

The chain employs TRBV7-2 and TRBJ2-7; D is unclear. CDR3 length: 14 residues. The V end lost 0 bases, the J end lost 1 base, and 7 bases lay between the germline ends. Germline V gives CDR1 SGHTA, CDR2 FQGNSA. CDR3 in amino acids: CASSLAARSYEQYF. CDR3 sequence (DNA): TGTGCCAGCAGCTTAGCGGCCAGATCCTACGAGCAGTACTTC.

As for this clone: At one end, the junction sequence differs from germline, possibly due to a read error. The chain recombines TRBV23-1 with TRBJ2-4, with D perhaps matching TRBD1 (6 bases). TRBV23-1 is labeled an ORF, and its function is uncertain. CDR3 length: 17 residues. The CDR3 nucleotides are TGCGCCAGCAGTCAAGGGGGAAGGAGGACAGCCGAAAACATTCAGTACTTC. Protein: CASSQGGRRTAENIQYF.